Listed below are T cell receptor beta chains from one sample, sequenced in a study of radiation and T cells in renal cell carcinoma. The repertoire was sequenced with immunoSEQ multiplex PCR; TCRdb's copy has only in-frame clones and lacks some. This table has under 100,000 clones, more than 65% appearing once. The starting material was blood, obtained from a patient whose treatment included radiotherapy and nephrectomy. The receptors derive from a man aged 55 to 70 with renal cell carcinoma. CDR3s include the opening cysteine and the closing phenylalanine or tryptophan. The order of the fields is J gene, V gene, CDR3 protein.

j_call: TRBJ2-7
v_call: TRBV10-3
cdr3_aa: CAINSRLAGFPYEQYF

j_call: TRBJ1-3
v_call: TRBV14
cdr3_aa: CASSLTGHGNTIYF

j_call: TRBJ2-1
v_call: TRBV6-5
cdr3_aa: CASSYRISSYNEQFF

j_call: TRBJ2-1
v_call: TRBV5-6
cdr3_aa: CASSLGRGYNEQFF

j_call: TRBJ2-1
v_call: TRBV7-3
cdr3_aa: CASSLSPDSYNEQFF

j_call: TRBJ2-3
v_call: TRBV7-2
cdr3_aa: CASSFRDTQYF

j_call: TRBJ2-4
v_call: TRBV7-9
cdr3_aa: CASSLGGRASIQYF

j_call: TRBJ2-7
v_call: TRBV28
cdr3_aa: CASSLLGLPYEQYF

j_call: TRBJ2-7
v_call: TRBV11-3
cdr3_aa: CASSLGKSEQYF

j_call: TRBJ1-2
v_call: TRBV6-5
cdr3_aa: CASSPRAYGYTF

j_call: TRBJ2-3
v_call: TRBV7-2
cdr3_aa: CASSLGVAGSGTDTQYF

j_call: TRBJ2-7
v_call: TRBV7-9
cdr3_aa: CASSLVSGSKGLREQYF

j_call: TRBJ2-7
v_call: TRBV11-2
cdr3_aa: CASRRGRVYEQYF

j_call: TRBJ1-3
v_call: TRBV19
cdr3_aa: CASSGAGRGNTIYF

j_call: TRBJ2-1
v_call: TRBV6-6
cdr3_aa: CASSSRGSSYNEQFF

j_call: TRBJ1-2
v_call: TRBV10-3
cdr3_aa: CAISEDRGSYGYTF

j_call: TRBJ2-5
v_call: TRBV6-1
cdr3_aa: CASSEASIGTQYF

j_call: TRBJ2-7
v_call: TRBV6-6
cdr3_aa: CASRLPGQGRYEQYF

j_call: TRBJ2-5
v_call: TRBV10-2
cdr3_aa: CASSGTYFETQYF

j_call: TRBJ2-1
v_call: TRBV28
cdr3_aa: CASSGSTSGRDEQFF